The T cell receptor beta chain described here comes from a study of T cell responses to AZD1222 COVID-19 vaccine. The CDR3 sequence is 10 residues long. V was clipped by 9 bases and J by 4 bases, with 4 bases between them. Sequencing was performed with immunoSEQ multiplex PCR; in TCRdb, only in-frame clones are kept and a portion is missing. The sample yields around 100,000 clones, around 90% seen once. This clonotype was sampled from an adult in good health. This chain connects TRBV23-1 to TRBJ1-3; D ambiguous. TRBV23-1 is noted as an ORF with a role that remains uncertain. The source material was peripheral blood, sampled on day 0 of AZD1222 vaccination. This CDR3 reads CASQGNTIYF. CDR3 coding DNA: TGCGCCAGTCAGGGAAACACCATATATTTT.